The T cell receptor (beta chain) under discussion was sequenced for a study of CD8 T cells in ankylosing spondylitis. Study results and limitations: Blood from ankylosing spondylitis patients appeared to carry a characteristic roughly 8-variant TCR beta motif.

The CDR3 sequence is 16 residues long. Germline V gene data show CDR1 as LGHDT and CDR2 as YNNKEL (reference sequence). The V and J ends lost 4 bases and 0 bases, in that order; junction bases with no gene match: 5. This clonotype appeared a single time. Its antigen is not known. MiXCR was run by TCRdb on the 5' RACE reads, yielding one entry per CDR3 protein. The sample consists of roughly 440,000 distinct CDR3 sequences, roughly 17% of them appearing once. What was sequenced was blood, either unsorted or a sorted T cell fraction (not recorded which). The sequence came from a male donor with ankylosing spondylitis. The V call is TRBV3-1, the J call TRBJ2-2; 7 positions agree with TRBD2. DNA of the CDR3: TGTGCCAGCAGCCGGGGCGCGGGAGCGAACACCGGGGAGCTGTTTTTT. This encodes CASSRGAGANTGELFF.